This T cell receptor (beta chain) was sequenced in a study of blood T cells in healthy people across ages. This clonotype appeared a few times. A J-beta primer mix and a sample-barcoded 5' primer were used in a second PCR of roughly 7 to 12 cycles. TCRdb reprocessed the 5' RACE reads with MiXCR, giving one entry per CDR3 protein. The sample carries over a million distinct CDR3 sequences, under 45% recorded once. This CDR3 is 13 amino acids long. CDR1 is MNHEY, CDR2 SVGAGI, per germline. V shed 0 bases and J shed 7 bases, with 10 bases lying between them. This clonotype originated in a woman aged 55-69 years in good health. The V and J genes are TRBV6-5 and TRBJ2-7; D gene ambiguous. Sequences were obtained from blood. This CDR3 reads CASSYSFGNEQYF. CDR3 nucleotide sequence: TGTGCCAGCAGTTACTCGTTCGGCAATGAGCAGTACTTC.